This TCR beta chain derives from a study of blood T cell repertoires in COVID-19. The wider study: T cells, B-cell-depleted T cells, or PBMCs supplied cDNA or gDNA.

As processed by the authors: Amplified reference gene primers provided the basis for estimating nucleated cell counts. TCRdb's table, derived via immunoSEQ multiplex PCR, lists solely in-frame clones and lacks some. That table supplies the V and J calls and clone size; D and trimming were determined from the DNA. Altogether about 460,000 clones are present, 70% to 90% being singletons, with the ten largest covering around 7.9%. Germline V CDR1 and CDR2: MNHEY, SVGAGI. The CDR3 has 14 residues. V was trimmed by 6 bases and J by 1 base, leaving 13 bases between them. Sequenced input: PBMCs or T cells enriched from blood (not recorded which). The genes are TRBV6-5 and TRBJ2-7; tentatively, D is TRBD1 (6 bases). The TCR was taken from a woman aged 55-70 years who had recovered from COVID-19. The CDR3: CASSRTDSSYEQYF. Written as DNA, the CDR3 is TGTGCCAGCAGCCGAACGGACAGTTCCTACGAGCAGTACTTC.